This T cell receptor beta chain was recovered during a study of cytomegalovirus exposure and HLA in healthy donors. Overall study context: One earlier analysis, a look at about 179 million T cells, found about 100 million unique TCR beta sequences. Study observations and caveats: A further, later analysis showed that HLA-associated TCR beta chains (compared with equally common others) were more clonally expanded. The study labeled about 160 TCR beta chains cytomegalovirus-associated.

As regards this clone: Its specificity is not known.

V dropped 6 bases and J dropped 3 bases, with 17 bases sitting between them. CDR3 length equals 15 residues. Germline V CDR1 and CDR2: MDHEN, SYDVKM. The study ran its PCR with 60 Vbeta and 13 Jbeta primers. Assay: immunoSEQ multiplex PCR; the TCRdb copy retains only in-frame clones and omits some. The sample has about 230,000 clones, approximately 87% seen once. CMV serostatus was not recorded for this donor. This clonotype was obtained from a human donor in good health. The J gene is TRBJ1-2, the V gene TRBV28; D not resolved. Sequenced material: PBMCs. CDR3 nucleotides: TGTGCCAGCAGCTACACCTCCCGGAGGGACTATGGCTACACCTTC. It encodes CASSYTSRRDYGYTF.